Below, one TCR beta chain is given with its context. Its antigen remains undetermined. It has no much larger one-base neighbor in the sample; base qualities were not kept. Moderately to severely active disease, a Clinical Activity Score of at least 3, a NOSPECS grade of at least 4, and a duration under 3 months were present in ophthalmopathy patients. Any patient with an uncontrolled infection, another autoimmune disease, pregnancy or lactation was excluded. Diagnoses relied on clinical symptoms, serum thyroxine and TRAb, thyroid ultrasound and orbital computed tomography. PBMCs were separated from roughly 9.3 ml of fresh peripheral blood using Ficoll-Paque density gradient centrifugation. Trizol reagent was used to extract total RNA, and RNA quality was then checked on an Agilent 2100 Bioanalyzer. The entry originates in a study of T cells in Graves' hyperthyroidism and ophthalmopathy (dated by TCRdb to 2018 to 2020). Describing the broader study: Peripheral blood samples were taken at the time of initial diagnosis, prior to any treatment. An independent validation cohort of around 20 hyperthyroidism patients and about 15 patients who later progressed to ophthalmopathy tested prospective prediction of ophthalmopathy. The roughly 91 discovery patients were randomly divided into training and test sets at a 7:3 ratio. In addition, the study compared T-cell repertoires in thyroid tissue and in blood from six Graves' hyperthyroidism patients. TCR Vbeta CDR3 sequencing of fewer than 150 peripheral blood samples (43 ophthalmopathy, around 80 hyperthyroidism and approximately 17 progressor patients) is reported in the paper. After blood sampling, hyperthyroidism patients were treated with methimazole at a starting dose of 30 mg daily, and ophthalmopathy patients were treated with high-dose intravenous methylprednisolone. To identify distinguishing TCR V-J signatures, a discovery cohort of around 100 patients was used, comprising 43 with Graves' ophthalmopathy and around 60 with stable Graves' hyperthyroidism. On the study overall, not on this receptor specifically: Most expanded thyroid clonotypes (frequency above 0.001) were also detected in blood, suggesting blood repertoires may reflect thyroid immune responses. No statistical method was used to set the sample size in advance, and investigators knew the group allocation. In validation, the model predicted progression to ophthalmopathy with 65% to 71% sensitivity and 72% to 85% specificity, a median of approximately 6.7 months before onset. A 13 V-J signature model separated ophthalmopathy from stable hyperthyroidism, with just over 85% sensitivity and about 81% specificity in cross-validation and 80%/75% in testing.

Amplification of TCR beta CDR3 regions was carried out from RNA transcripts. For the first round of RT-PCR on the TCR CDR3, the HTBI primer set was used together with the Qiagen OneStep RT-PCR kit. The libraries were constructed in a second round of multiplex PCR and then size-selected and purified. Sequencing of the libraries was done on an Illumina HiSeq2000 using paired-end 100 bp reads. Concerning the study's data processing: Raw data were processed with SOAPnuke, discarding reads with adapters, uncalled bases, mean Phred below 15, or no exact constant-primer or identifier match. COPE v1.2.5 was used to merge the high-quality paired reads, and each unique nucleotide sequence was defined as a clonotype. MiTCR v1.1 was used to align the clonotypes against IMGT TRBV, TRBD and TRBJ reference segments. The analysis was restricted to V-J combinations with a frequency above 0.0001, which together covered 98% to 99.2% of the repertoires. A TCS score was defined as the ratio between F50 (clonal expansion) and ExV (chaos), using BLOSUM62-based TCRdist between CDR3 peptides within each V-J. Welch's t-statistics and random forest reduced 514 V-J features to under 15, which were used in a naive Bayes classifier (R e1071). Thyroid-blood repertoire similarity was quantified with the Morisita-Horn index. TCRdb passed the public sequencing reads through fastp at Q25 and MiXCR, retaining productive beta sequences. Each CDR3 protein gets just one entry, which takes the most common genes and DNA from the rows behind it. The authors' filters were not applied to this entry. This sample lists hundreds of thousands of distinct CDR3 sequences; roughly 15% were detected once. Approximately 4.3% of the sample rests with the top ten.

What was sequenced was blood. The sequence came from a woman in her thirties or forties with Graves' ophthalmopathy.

The bases are TGTGCCAGCAGTTACCCCTTGAGTCGCGGGAGGACTTGGGCCGAGCAGTACTTC. This codes for CASSYPLSRGRTWAEQYF. The chain employs TRBV6-2 or TRBV6-3 and TRBJ2-7; TRBD2 aligns with 8 central bases. V loses 2 bases at its end and J loses 6 bases; junction bases beyond the gene matches: 18. Including the terminal cysteine and phenylalanine, the CDR3 comprises 18 residues. The entry retains the CDR3 DNA only, 54 bases that are in frame from base 1. The CDR1 and CDR2 encoded by the germline V gene are MNHEY and SVGEGT.